This T cell receptor beta chain comes out of a study of cytomegalovirus exposure and HLA in healthy donors. Study observations and caveats: The tendency of first-cohort TCR clusters to co-occur in the approximately 120 validation repertoires was identified by a subsequent analysis. The study designated 150 to 200 TCR beta chains cytomegalovirus-associated.

Profiling relied on immunoSEQ multiplex PCR, and the TCRdb table lists in-frame clones only, not all of them. The sample records 150,000 to 200,000 clones, about 90% being singletons. A remark on this clone: What it binds is not known.

CDR1 SGHVS and CDR2 FNYEAQ come from the germline V gene. The V and J ends lost 1 base and 6 bases, in that order; junction bases with no gene match: 9. The CDR3 is 16 residues long. The genes are TRBV7-6 and TRBJ2-1; 7 bases match TRBD2. The source is a woman aged 25 to 45 in good health and CMV-seronegative. The sequencing sample was made of PBMCs. The CDR3 region is CASSLEAGEGGNEQFF. DNA of the CDR3: TGTGCCAGCAGCTTAGAGGCGGGAGAAGGCGGCAATGAGCAGTTCTTC.